A single sample gave rise to the 28 T cell receptor beta chains below, sequenced in a study of tumor and adjacent non-tumor tissue in lung cancer. Three rounds of nested PCR, following a modified ARM-PCR protocol, produced the TCRbeta library. TCRdb re-called the multiplex PCR reads through MiXCR, storing one row per CDR3 protein. Of under 150,000 distinct CDR3 sequences listed, around 65% are singletons. No cell sorting was done before RNA was extracted from the tissue. Sequences were obtained from lung tumor tissue. These receptors all come from a man in his 60s with small cell lung cancer.

A note on this clonotype: A read error may account for a junction end that differs from germline. The chain is built from TRBV12-3 or TRBV12-4 and TRBJ2-7; D remains unclear. CDR3 size: 13 residues. The CDR3 nucleotides read TGTGCCAGCAGTTTAAGCCGACCCTACGAGCAGCACTTC. Protein: CASSLSRPYEQHF.

As for this clonotype: One end of the junction fails to match germline, which may point to a read error. The chain recombines TRBV12-3 or TRBV12-4 with TRBJ2-1, with TRBD2 as a possible D gene (6 bases). The CDR3 totals 15 residues. The CDR3 loop reads CVSSLRAGIHNEQFF. Written as DNA, the CDR3 is TGTGTCAGCAGTTTACGGGCGGGAATCCACAATGAGCAGTTCTTC.

Regarding this clonotype: Because the CDR3 is missing its conserved closing phenylalanine or tryptophan, this is likely a read error. CDR3 DNA: TGTGCCAGCAGTCGGGACAGAGCAGAGACCCAGTACTCC. Amino acid sequence: CASSRDRAETQYS. The gene calls are TRBV11-3 and TRBJ2-5; 7 bases agree with TRBD1. The length of the CDR3 is 13 residues. The J segment lost 4 bases and the V segment lost 6 bases, leaving 5 bases of the junction unmatched. In germline, CDR1 is SGHNT, CDR2 YENEEA.

Comment on this clonotype: Possible read error: a much larger clone is one base away. The chain joins TRBV20-1 to TRBJ2-1; D is undetermined. This CDR3 is 11 amino acids long. Germline V gives CDR1 DFQATT, CDR2 SNEGSKA (reference sequence). The CDR3 spells CSPIRNNEQIF. The CDR3 DNA follows: TGCAGCCCAATCCGGAACAATGAGCAGATCTTC.

This clonotype was detected once. Because the CDR3 is missing its conserved closing phenylalanine or tryptophan, this is likely a read error. V and J are TRBV5-4 and TRBJ2-7, with D possibly TRBD1 on 5 matching bases. The CDR3 spans 16 residues. CDR1 is SGHNT, CDR2 YYREEE, per germline (reference sequence). CDR3 sequence (DNA): TGTGCCAGCTGCTTGCCGTATGGACATGGCCCCTACGAGCAGTACCTC. Protein product: CASCLPYGHGPYEQYL.

Of note for this clonotype: The junction differs from germline at one of its ends, possibly a read error. This sequence joins TRBV11-3 and TRBJ2-7; 9 bases match TRBD1. The CDR3 sequence is 15 residues long. Germline-derived CDR1 and CDR2 are SGHNT and YENEEA. The CDR3 loop is CASSTNRGPSYEHYF. CDR3 nucleotides: TGTGCCAGCAGCACAAACAGGGGGCCCTCCTACGAGCACTACTTC.

This clonotype was seen ten or more times. CDR3 sequence reads: CATSPSGSGNTIYF. CDR3 nucleotide sequence: TGTGCCACCTCTCCGTCAGGCTCTGGAAACACCATATATTTT. The chain links TRBV6-1 to TRBJ1-3, with D unclear. CDR1 is MNHNS, CDR2 SASEGT, per germline. The germline V and J ends were trimmed by 10 bases and 0 bases, with 13 bases remaining between them. The CDR3 covers 14 residues.

CDR3 residues: CASSLMARGPREQYF. The CDR3 bases are TGTGCCAGCAGCTTGATGGCCAGGGGGCCAAGAGAGCAGTACTTC. The V call is TRBV11-1, the J call TRBJ2-7, with TRBD1 matching 8 bases. Germline values: CDR1 SGHAT, CDR2 FQDESV (reference sequence). The J segment lost 7 bases and the V segment lost 3 bases, leaving 11 bases of the junction unmatched. There are 15 residues in the CDR3.

This rearrangement joins TRBV11-2 to TRBJ2-3; a possible D gene is TRBD2 (5 bases). V lost 5 bases, J lost 4 bases, and 19 bases lay in between. CDR3 length equals 16 residues. Germline V lookup: CDR1 SGHAT, CDR2 FQNNGV. The CDR3 protein is CASSLLVSGASDTQYF. CDR3 bases: TGTGCCAGCAGCCTCCTAGTAAGCGGCGCCTCAGATACGCAGTATTTT.

The V gene is TRBV6-5, the J gene TRBJ2-7; TRBD2 is a possible D gene (6 bases). Trimming took off 6 bases at V and 0 bases at J, with 15 bases between the two ends. This CDR3 region has 15 residues. Germline lookup yields CDR1 MNHEY and CDR2 SVGAGI. The chain's CDR3 is CASRLRRESSYEQYF. In nucleotides, the CDR3 is TGTGCCAGCAGGCTCAGGAGGGAGAGCTCCTACGAGCAGTACTTC.

Details on this clonotype: A much larger clone lies one base from this, so it may be a read error. V usage is TRBV4-1 and J usage is TRBJ2-3, with TRBD2 matching over 7 bases. CDR3 length: 19 amino acids. Germline lookup yields CDR1 MGHRA and CDR2 YSYEKL. V was pared by 0 bases and J by 2 bases, with 14 bases of the junction left unmatched. The CDR3 sequence: CASSQERGTILIFTDTQYF. CDR3 DNA sequence: TGCGCCAGCAGCCAAGAGAGAGGGACTATCCTTATCTTCACAGATACGCAGTATTTT.

This clonotype was seen at least ten times. V usage is TRBV4-2 and J usage is TRBJ2-7, with 7 nucleotides matching TRBD2. The V segment lost 0 bases and the J segment 2 bases; nucleotides outside the gene matches: 7. This CDR3 region has 16 residues. Germline-derived CDR1 and CDR2 are LGHNA and YNFKEQ. CDR3 nucleotides: TGTGCCAGCAGCCAAGATTGGGGAGGGGCGGCCTACGAGCAGTACTTC. Protein: CASSQDWGGAAYEQYF.

This clonotype was seen a handful of times. A read error may be the cause here, since a much bigger clone is one base away. This chain uses TRBV5-6 with TRBJ2-1, with unresolved D. The ends were cut back, 4 bases at V and 6 bases at J, with 14 bases in the middle. Looked up from germline, CDR1 is SGHDT and CDR2 is YYEEEE. CDR3 size: 14 residues. Written as DNA, the CDR3 is TGTGCCAGCAGCGGTCGAACATACCTCAATGAGCAGTTCTTC. Protein product: CASSGRTYLNEQFF.

To note about this clonotype: This may come from a read error, since a much larger clone is one base off. This chain uses TRBV6-2 or TRBV6-3 with TRBJ1-2, with D tentatively TRBD1 (6 bases). CDR3 length: 13 amino acids. CDR1 and CDR2 (germline): MNHEY, SVGEGT. The CDR3 DNA reads TGTGCCAGCTGTTACCCCGGACAGAATGGCTACACCTTC. It codes for CASCYPGQNGYTF.

Note on this clonotype: Given a much more abundant clone one base away, this may be a read error. The chain has TRBV6-6 and TRBJ2-7, with D hard to call. V lost 6 bases and J lost 3, with 15 bases in between. Germline lookup yields CDR1 MNHNY and CDR2 SVGAGI (reference sequence). The CDR3 covers 14 residues. The CDR3 sequence: CASRPPGTGYEQYF. For the CDR3, the DNA is TGTGCCAGCAGACCCCCAGGCACGGGCTACGAGCAGTACTTC.

Points on this clonotype: Given a much more abundant clone one base away, this may be a read error. The chain uses TRBV5-6 and TRBJ1-2; TRBD1 might be the D (5 bases). V was shortened by 4 bases and J by 8 bases, with 12 bases between the two germline ends. The CDR3 is made up of 12 amino acids. Germline V gives CDR1 SGHDT, CDR2 YYEEEE. CDR3 protein: CASSIRGSGYTF. The CDR3 DNA reads TGTGCCAGCAGCATTCGGGGGAGCGGCTACACCTTC. Looking up the rest from reference TRBV5-6 and TRBJ1-2 gives the full variable domain: DAGVTQSPTHLIKTRGQQVTLRCSPKSGHDTVSWYQQALGQGPQFIFQYYEEEERQRGNFPDRFSGHQFPNYSSELNVNALLLGDSALYLCASSIRGSGYTFGSGTRLTVV.

CDR3 in amino acids: CASIEGDSAHWNTEAFF. The CDR3 DNA reads as TGTGCCAGCATCGAGGGAGACAGTGCCCATTGGAACACTGAAGCTTTCTTT. The V and J genes are TRBV6-1 and TRBJ1-1; TRBD1 is a possible D gene (5 bases). Germline V CDR1 and CDR2: MNHNS, SASEGT. V lost 7 bases to trimming and J lost 1 base, with 22 bases between them. The CDR3 length is 17 residues.

J is TRBJ2-5 and V is TRBV6-1; D possibly corresponds to TRBD1 (6 bases). Deletions cut 4 bases from V and 4 bases from J, with 13 bases between. The length of the CDR3 is 14 residues. Germline V CDR1 and CDR2: MNHNS, SASEGT. CDR3 bases: TGTGCCAGCAGTGTTACAGGGCGCGGAGAGACCCAGTACTTC. Translation: CASSVTGRGETQYF.

Regarding this clonotype: Relative to the germline gene, one junction end is altered; a read error may explain this. The V call is TRBV20-1, the J call TRBJ2-1; 13 bases map to TRBD2. The germline CDR1 and CDR2 sequences are DFQATT and SNEGSKA (reference sequence). The CDR3 covers 17 residues. The CDR3 sequence is CSTREGTSGKLYNEQFF. CDR3 DNA sequence: TGCAGTACTAGAGAAGGGACTAGCGGGAAGCTCTACAATGAGCAGTTCTTC.

Note on this clonotype: One end of the junction does not line up with germline, which may come from a read error. The chain employs TRBV11-2 and TRBJ2-5; D is unresolved. This CDR3 is built from 14 residues. Germline CDR1 reads SGHAT; CDR2 reads FQNNGV. The CDR3 is CVSSYRKVGETQYF. CDR3 DNA sequence: TGTGTCAGCAGCTATCGCAAAGTTGGGGAGACCCAGTACTTC.

The J gene is TRBJ2-7, the V gene TRBV6-1, with D maybe TRBD2 (5 bases). Germline CDR1 MNHNS, CDR2 SASEGT. V was pared by 5 bases and J by 6 bases, with 14 bases between. This CDR3 is 13 amino acids long. CDR3 DNA: TGTGCCAGCAGTTCCGGGATCCAAGGCGAGCAGTACGTC. Amino acids: CASSSGIQGEQYV.

Note on this clonotype: One junction end disagrees with the germline gene, perhaps due to a read error. The chain joins TRBV4-1 to TRBJ2-6; 7 nucleotides line up with TRBD1. This CDR3 region has 17 residues. The germline V gene encodes CDR1 MGHRA and CDR2 YSYEKL. The chain's CDR3 is CASGQVLRTGGANVLTF. The CDR3 DNA follows: TGCGCCAGCGGCCAAGTCCTTCGGACAGGAGGGGCCAACGTCCTGACTTTC.

About this clonotype itself: Possible read error: a much larger clone is one base away. This sequence joins TRBV6-5 and TRBJ2-3; possible D gene TRBD1, 5 bases. The CDR3 is 14 amino acids. V lost 9 bases, J lost 2 bases, and 15 bases lay in between. The germline V gene has CDR1 MNHEY and CDR2 SVGAGI. The CDR3 DNA follows: TGTGCCAGGAGCCCCCGTGGACACACAGATACGCAGTATTTT. Residues: CARSPRGHTDTQYF.

This clonotype showed up just once. A much bigger clone sits one base away, suggesting this may be a read error. This chain connects TRBV20-1 to TRBJ2-3; 9 bases are a match to TRBD1. Unmatched junction bases numbered 6, after V lost 3 bases and J lost 5 bases. Germline CDR1 reads DFQATT; CDR2 reads SNEGSKA (reference sequence). CDR3 length equals 14 residues. As DNA, the CDR3 is TGCAGTGCTAGTGACAGGGGGAAAGGAGATACGCAGTATTTT. Its protein product is CSASDRGKGDTQYF.

To note about this clonotype: Sequence at one end of the junction differs from germline and may be a read error. The CDR3 spells CPSILGYYGYTF. The CDR3 region has the DNA TGTCCCAGCATCTTAGGGTACTATGGTTACACCTTC. V and J are TRBV13 and TRBJ1-2; D gene uncertain. Per germline, CDR1 PRHDT and CDR2 FYEKMQ (reference sequence). This CDR3 region has 12 residues. The full variable domain, its missing parts supplied by reference TRBV13 and TRBJ1-2, is AAGVIQSPRHLIKEKRETATLKCYPIPRHDTVYWYQQGPGQDPQFLISFYEKMQSDKGSIPDRFSAQQFSDYHSELNMSSLELGDSALYFCPSILGYYGYTFGSGTRLTVV.

The chain uses TRBV6-1 and TRBJ2-1; tentative D call: TRBD1 (5 bases). CDR1 MNHNS and CDR2 SASEGT come from the germline V gene. The CDR3 spans 15 residues. Trimming left V 3 bases short and J 0 bases short, with 9 bases between. The CDR3 loop is CASSERRASYNEQFF. The CDR3 DNA sequence: TGTGCCAGCAGTGAGCGCAGGGCCTCCTACAATGAGCAGTTCTTC.

The chain uses TRBV6-6 and TRBJ1-3; D ambiguous. This CDR3 contains 15 residues. V shed 6 bases and J shed 1 base, with 13 bases lying between them. Germline assignment: CDR1 MNHNY and CDR2 SVGAGI (reference sequence). CDR3 DNA: TGTGCCAGCAGACCAGACGGAGTGTCTGGAAACACCATATATTTT. Protein sequence: CASRPDGVSGNTIYF.

On this clonotype: It may be a read error: a sequence one base away is much more abundant. The genes are TRBV20-1 and TRBJ2-4; weak D call: TRBD1 (6 bases). V was shortened by 6 bases and J by 8 bases, with 14 bases between the two germline ends. This CDR3 spans 12 amino acids. Germline V gives CDR1 DFQATT, CDR2 SNEGSKA (reference sequence). The DNA of the CDR3 is TGCAGTGCCCTCGGGCGGACAGACATTCAGTACTTC. This gives the protein CSALGRTDIQYF.